These 7 T cell receptor beta chains came from one sample sequenced in a study of type 1 and type 2 diabetes patients. Amplification started from genomic DNA. A primer set of 30 forward and 13 reverse primers amplified the CDR3. From the multiplex PCR reads, TCRdb called clonotypes with MiXCR, one entry per CDR3 protein. The sample includes 270,000 or so distinct CDR3 sequences, approximately 50% of them seen just once. Sequenced material: peripheral blood mononuclear cells (PBMCs). The source is a man aged 18 to 30 with type 2 diabetes.

The chain combines TRBV2 with TRBJ1-1; no definite D call. The V gene's germline CDR1 is SNHLY and CDR2 FYNNEI. V lost 4 bases and J 2 bases, leaving 8 bases between the germline ends. The CDR3 length is 13 residues. CDR3 in DNA: TGTGCCAGCAGTGCCTCGGGAAACACTGAAGCTTTCTTT. Protein sequence: CASSASGNTEAFF.

This clonotype was counted a few times. V is TRBV6-4 and J is TRBJ2-6; D call uncertain. V was shortened by 3 bases and J by 0 bases, with 6 bases between the two germline ends. The germline V gene has CDR1 MRHNA and CDR2 SNTAGT. The CDR3 sequence is 15 residues long. The CDR3 sequence: CASSDTSSGANVLTF. CDR3 DNA: TGTGCCAGCAGTGATACCAGCTCTGGGGCCAACGTCCTGACTTTC.

In this sample, this clonotype turned up once. A read error may account for a junction end that differs from germline. The CDR3, as DNA: TGCGGTGCTAGACCGGTCGGGGTTCTTTACGAGCAGTACTTC. It is translated as CGARPVGVLYEQYF. This chain links TRBV20-1 with TRBJ2-7; weak D call: TRBD2 (5 bases). This CDR3 has 14 residues. Germline lookup yields CDR1 DFQATT and CDR2 SNEGSKA (reference sequence).

This chain connects TRBV6-1 to TRBJ2-5; TRBD1 aligns across 7 bases. CDR3 length: 15 residues. Germline CDR1 MNHNS, CDR2 SASEGT. J gave up 0 bases and V 3 bases, and 4 bases lay outside the gene matches. CDR3 amino acids: CASSDGTEHQETQYF. In DNA form, the CDR3 reads TGTGCCAGCAGTGACGGGACAGAGCACCAAGAGACCCAGTACTTC.

The chain uses TRBV30 and TRBJ2-3; D unresolved. Trimming took off 7 bases at V and 1 base at J, with 9 bases between the two ends. Germline loops: CDR1 GTSNPN, CDR2 SVGIG (reference sequence). The CDR3 length is 12 residues. The CDR3 DNA is TGTGCCTTGGAACGGGGCACAGATACGCAGTATTTT. Amino acid sequence: CALERGTDTQYF.

This clonotype came up many times. The chain employs TRBV7-8 and TRBJ2-5; 7 bases agree with TRBD2. CDR1 is SGHVS, CDR2 FQNEAQ, per germline. The V segment lost 3 bases and the J segment 5 bases; nucleotides outside the gene matches: 3. The CDR3 covers 13 residues. CDR3 amino acids: CASSLSSGETQYF. As DNA, the CDR3 is TGTGCCAGCAGCTTGAGTAGCGGGGAGACCCAGTACTTC.

About this clonotype: One end of the junction is discordant with germline, which a read error may explain. The rearrangement links TRBV12-3 or TRBV12-4 to TRBJ2-3; D possibly uses TRBD1 or TRBD2 (5 bases each). The CDR3 totals 14 residues. The CDR3 is CPSSSGTITDTQYF. Here the CDR3 DNA reads TGTCCCAGCAGTTCCGGGACGATCACAGATACGCAGTATTTT.